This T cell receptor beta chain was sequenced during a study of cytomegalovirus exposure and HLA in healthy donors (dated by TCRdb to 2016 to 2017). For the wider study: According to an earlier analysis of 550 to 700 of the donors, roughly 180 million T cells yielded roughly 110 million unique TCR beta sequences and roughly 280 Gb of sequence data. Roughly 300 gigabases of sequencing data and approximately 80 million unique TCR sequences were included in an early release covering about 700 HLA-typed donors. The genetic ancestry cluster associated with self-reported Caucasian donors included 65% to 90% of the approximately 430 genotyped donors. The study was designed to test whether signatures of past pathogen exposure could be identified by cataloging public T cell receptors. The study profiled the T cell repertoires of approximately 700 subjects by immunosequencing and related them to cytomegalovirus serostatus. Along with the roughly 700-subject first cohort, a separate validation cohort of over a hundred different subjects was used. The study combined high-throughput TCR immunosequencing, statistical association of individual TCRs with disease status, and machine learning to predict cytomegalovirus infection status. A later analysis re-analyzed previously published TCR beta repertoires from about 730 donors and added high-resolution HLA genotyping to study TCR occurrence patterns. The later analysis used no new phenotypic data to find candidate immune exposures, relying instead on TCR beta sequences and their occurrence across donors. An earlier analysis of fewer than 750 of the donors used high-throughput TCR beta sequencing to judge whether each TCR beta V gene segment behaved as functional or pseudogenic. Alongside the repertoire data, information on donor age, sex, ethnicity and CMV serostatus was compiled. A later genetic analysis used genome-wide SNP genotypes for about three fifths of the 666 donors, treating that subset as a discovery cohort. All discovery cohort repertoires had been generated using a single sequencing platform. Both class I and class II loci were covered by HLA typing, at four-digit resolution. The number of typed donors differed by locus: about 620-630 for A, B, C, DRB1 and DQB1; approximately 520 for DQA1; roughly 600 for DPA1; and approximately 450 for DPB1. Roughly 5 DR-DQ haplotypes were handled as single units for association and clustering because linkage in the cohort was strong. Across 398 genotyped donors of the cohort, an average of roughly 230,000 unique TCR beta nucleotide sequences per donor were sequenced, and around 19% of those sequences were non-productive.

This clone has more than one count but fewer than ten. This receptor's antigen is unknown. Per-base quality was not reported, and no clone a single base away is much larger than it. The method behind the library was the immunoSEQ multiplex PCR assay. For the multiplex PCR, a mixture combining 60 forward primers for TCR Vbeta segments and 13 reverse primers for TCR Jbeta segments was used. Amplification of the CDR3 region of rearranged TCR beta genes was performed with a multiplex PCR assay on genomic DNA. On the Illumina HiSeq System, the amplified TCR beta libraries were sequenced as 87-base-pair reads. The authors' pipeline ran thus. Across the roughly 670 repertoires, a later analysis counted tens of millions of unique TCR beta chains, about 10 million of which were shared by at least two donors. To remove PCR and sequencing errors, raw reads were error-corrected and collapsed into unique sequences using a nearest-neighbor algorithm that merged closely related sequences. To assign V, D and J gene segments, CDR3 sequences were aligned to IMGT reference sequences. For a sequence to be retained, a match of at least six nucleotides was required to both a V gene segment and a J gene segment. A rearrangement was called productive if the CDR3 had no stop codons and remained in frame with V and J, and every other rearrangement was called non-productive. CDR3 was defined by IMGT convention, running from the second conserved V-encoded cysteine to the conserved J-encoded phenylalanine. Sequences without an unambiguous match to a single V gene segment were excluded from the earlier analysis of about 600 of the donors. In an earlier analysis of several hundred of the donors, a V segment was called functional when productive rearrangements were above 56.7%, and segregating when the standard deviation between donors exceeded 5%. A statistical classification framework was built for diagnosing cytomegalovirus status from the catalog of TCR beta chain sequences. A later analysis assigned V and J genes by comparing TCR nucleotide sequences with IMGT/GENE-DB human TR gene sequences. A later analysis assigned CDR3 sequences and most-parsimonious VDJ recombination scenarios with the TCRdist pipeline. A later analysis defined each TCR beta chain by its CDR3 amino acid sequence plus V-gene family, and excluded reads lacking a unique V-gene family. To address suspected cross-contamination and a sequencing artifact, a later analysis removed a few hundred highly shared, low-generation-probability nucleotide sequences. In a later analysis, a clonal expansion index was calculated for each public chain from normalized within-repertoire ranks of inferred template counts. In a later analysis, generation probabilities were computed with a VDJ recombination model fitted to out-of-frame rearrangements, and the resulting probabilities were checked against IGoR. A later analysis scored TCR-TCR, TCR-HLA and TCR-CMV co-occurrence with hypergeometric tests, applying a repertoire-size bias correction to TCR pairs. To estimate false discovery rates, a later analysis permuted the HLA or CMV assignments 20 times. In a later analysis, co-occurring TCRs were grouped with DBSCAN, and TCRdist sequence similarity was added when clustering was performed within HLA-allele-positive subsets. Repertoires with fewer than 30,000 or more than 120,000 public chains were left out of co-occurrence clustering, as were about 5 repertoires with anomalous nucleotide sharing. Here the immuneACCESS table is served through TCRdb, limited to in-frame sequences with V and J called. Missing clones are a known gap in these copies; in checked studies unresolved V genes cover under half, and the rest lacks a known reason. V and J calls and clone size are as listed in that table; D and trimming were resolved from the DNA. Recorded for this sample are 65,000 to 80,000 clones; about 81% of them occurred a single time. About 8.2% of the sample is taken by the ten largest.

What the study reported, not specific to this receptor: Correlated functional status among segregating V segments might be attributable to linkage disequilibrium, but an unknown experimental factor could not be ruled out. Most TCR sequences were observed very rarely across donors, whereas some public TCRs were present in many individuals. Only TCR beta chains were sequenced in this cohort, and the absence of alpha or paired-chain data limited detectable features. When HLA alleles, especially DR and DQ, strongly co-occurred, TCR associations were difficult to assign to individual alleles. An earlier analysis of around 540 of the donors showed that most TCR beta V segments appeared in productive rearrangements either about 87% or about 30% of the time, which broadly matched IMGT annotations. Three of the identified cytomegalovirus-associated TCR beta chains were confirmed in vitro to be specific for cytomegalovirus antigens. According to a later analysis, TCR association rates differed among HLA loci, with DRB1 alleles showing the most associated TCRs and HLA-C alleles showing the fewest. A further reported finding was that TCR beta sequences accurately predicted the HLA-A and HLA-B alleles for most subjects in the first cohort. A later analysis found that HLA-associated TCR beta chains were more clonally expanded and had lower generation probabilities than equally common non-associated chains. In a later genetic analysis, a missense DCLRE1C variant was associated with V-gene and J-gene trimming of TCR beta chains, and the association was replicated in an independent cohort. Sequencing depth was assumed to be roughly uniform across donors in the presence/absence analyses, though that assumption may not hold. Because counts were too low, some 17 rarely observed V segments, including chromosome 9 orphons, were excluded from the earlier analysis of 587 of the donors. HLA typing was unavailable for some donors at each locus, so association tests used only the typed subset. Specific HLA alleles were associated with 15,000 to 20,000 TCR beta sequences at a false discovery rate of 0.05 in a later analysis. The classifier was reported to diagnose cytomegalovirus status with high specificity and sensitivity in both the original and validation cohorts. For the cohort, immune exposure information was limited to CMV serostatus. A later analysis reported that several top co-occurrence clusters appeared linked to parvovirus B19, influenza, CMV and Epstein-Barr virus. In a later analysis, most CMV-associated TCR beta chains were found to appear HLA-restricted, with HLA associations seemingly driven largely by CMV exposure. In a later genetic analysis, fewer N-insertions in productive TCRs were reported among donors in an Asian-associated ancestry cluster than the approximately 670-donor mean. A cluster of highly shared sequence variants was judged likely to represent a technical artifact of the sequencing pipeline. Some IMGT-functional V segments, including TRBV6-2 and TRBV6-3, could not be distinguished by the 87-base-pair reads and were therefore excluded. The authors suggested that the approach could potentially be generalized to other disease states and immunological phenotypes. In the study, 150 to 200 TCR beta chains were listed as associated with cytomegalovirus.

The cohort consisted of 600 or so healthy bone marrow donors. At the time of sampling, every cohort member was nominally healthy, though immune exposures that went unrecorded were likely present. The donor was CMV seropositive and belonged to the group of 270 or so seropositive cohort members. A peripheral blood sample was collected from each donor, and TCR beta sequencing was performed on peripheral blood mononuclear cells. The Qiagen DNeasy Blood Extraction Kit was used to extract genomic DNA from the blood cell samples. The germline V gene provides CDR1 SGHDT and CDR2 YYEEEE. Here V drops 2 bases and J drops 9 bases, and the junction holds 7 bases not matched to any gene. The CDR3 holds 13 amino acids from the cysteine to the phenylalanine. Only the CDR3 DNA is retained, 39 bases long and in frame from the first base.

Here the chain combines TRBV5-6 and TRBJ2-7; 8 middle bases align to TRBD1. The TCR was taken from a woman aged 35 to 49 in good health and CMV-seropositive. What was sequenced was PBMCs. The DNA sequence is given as TGTGCCAGCAGCTTAAGCAGGGGGCGGGTGCAGTACTTC. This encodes CASSLSRGRVQYF.